This is a list of T cell receptor beta chains from one sample in a study of cytomegalovirus exposure and HLA in healthy donors. Sequencing was performed with immunoSEQ multiplex PCR; in TCRdb, only in-frame clones are kept and a portion is missing. The sample has roughly 100,000 clones; around 9.6% are singletons. Input material: PBMCs. These TCRs come from a middle-aged man in good health and CMV-seropositive. The CDR3 runs from the conserved cysteine through the conserved F or W. Fields, in order: clone size, D gene, J gene, V gene, CDR3 DNA, CDR3 protein. D genes are given only for firm matches. Clone sizes are given selectively: once, few, many, or a class where the clone is expanded.

-,-,TRBJ1-2,TRBV4-3,TGCGCCAGCAGCCAAGAAGGTGAGGGCTCGGGCTACACCTTC,CASSQEGEGSGYTF
-,-,TRBJ1-4,TRBV6-5,TGTGCCAGCAGTTACGGGCAGGGTAGTAATGAAAAACTGTTTTTT,CASSYGQGSNEKLFF
few,-,TRBJ1-2,TRBV5-4,TGTGCCAGCAGCTCTAGGACAGTTCCCTATGGCTACACCTTC,CASSSRTVPYGYTF
-,TRBD1,TRBJ1-2,TRBV2,TGTGCCAGCAGCCAGGACAGGGGGGGGGCCTATGGCTACCCCTTC,CASSQDRGGAYGYPF
-,-,TRBJ1-3,TRBV18,TGTGCCAGCTCACTAGGCAGTGGAGCTGGAAACAACATATATTTT,CASSLGSGAGNNIYF
-,-,TRBJ2-2,TRBV7-8,TGTGCCAGCAGCTTAGATCAGGGTGACTGGTCTAATCACGGGGAGCTGTTTTTT,CASSLDQGDWSNHGELFF
many,-,TRBJ1-5,TRBV5-6,TGTGCCAGCAGCTTGTCAGGGGGCAATCAGCCCCAGCATTTT,CASSLSGGNQPQHF
-,-,TRBJ2-2,TRBV19,TGTGCCAGTAGTAGGAGACAGGGGAGGGCCACCGGGGAGCTGTTTTTT,CASSRRQGRATGELFF
few,-,TRBJ1-1,TRBV27,TGTGCCAGCAGTTTTCTGAACGAGAAGGGGACTGAAGCTTTCTTT,CASSFLNEKGTEAFF
-,TRBD1,TRBJ2-7,TRBV11-1,TGTGCCAGCGACCCGGGACAGGGGGCTGGCGAGCAGTACTTC,CASDPGQGAGEQYF
-,-,TRBJ1-1,TRBV28,TGTGCCAGCAGTTTACGGAGGGTGGCGGCGGCTTTCTTT,CASSLRRVAAAFF
-,TRBD2,TRBJ2-7,TRBV5-6,TGTGCCAGCAGCTCGACTAGCGGGAGTGACGAGCAGTACTTC,CASSSTSGSDEQYF
few,-,TRBJ1-3,TRBV11-2,TGTGCCAGCAGCTATCTGGAGGGAAACACCATATATTTT,CASSYLEGNTIYF
-,TRBD2,TRBJ2-3,TRBV4-2,TGTGCTAGCAGCCAAGTATTAGCGGGAGTAAGCACAGATACGCAGTATTTT,CASSQVLAGVSTDTQYF
few,TRBD1,TRBJ2-5,TRBV15,TGTGCCACCAGCAGAGATCAACAGGGGGTGGCCCAGTACTTC,CATSRDQQGVAQYF
-,TRBD1,TRBJ2-2,TRBV15,TGTGCCACCAGCAGGGGGACAGGGAGGAACACCGGGGAGCTGTTTTTT,CATSRGTGRNTGELFF
few,TRBD1,TRBJ2-7,TRBV6-1,TGTGCCAGCATCTGGACAGGGGGTCCCTACGAGCAGTACTTC,CASIWTGGPYEQYF
-,TRBD1,TRBJ1-4,TRBV7-2,TGTGCCAGCAGCTCTGGGACAGTTAATGAAAAACTGTTTTTT,CASSSGTVNEKLFF
-,TRBD1,TRBJ2-7,TRBV6-1,TGTGCCAGCAGCCCGGACAGGGGGCCCTACGAGCAGTACTTC,CASSPDRGPYEQYF
-,-,TRBJ2-1,TRBV19,TGTGCCAGTAGCGGCGGACTCATGATGGTTTATGAGCAGTTCTTC,CASSGGLMMVYEQFF
-,-,TRBJ2-1,TRBV10-3,TGTGCCATCAGTGAGTCGTGGAGCTTAAATGAGCAGTTCTTC,CAISESWSLNEQFF
few,TRBD2,TRBJ2-2,TRBV18,TGTGCCAGCTCCCCCGGGACTAGCGGCAACACCGGGGAGCTGTTTTTT,CASSPGTSGNTGELFF
-,TRBD2,TRBJ2-1,TRBV2,TGTGCCAGCAGTCCGACTAGCGGGAGGGGGGGTGAGCAGTTCTTC,CASSPTSGRGGEQFF
few,-,TRBJ1-3,TRBV25-1,TGTGCCAGCAGTGAATATGGGAGGGGCTCCGGAAACACCATATATTTT,CASSEYGRGSGNTIYF
few,-,TRBJ1-3,TRBV9,TGTGCCAGCAGCCCCAGGTCCAGGACAACTGGAAACACCATATATTTT,CASSPRSRTTGNTIYF
-,TRBD2,TRBJ2-1,TRBV9,TGTGCCAGCAGCGTAGGAACTAGCGGGAGTCCCTACAATGAGCAGTTCTTC,CASSVGTSGSPYNEQFF
-,TRBD1,TRBJ1-5,TRBV19,TGTGCCAGTAGTATTGGGGGACAGGGTCTACGCAATCAGCCCCAGCATTTT,CASSIGGQGLRNQPQHF
few,TRBD2,TRBJ2-1,TRBV7-3,TGTGCCAGCAGCCAACAGCCGGGACTAGGGTCCTATGAGCAGTTCTTC,CASSQQPGLGSYEQFF
-,-,TRBJ2-7,TRBV30,TGTGCCTGGACAACACAGTACTCCTACGAGCAGTACTTC,CAWTTQYSYEQYF
few,TRBD1,TRBJ2-3,TRBV7-9,TGTGCCAGCAGCCCGGGACAGGGGCTAGATACGCAGTATTTT,CASSPGQGLDTQYF
-,TRBD2,TRBJ2-7,TRBV6-5,TGTGCCAGCAGCTCACCCGGGGGGGCAGAGGAGCAGTACTTC,CASSSPGGAEEQYF
few,-,TRBJ1-1,TRBV7-9,TGTGCCAGCAGCTTCGCGTGGGGGGGCATGAACACTGAAGCTTTCTTT,CASSFAWGGMNTEAFF
-,-,TRBJ1-4,TRBV7-2,TGTGCCAGCAGCTTAGGGAAGGTGGGGAGTGAAAAACTGTTTTTT,CASSLGKVGSEKLFF
few,TRBD1,TRBJ2-7,TRBV10-2,TGCGCCAGCAGTTTGACAGGGTCCTACGAGCAGTACTTC,CASSLTGSYEQYF
-,-,TRBJ2-3,TRBV19,TGTGCCAGTAGTTCCCAGGGTTTAGATACGCAGTATTTT,CASSSQGLDTQYF
-,TRBD2,TRBJ2-7,TRBV4-2,TGTGCCAGCAGCCAACCGCCTCTGTGGGAGGGCCCGAACGAGCAGTACTTC,CASSQPPLWEGPNEQYF
-,TRBD2,TRBJ2-3,TRBV5-1,TGCGCCACCAAAATAGCGGGAGGAGGCACAGATACGCAGTATTTT,CATKIAGGGTDTQYF
-,-,TRBJ1-2,TRBV6-1,TGTGCCAGCAGTGAAAACGGTAACTATGGCTACACCTTC,CASSENGNYGYTF
few,TRBD1,TRBJ2-5,TRBV15,TGTGCCACCAGCAGGGAGACAGGGTTGGGGGAGACCCAGTACTTC,CATSRETGLGETQYF
-,TRBD1,TRBJ1-5,TRBV19,TGTGCCAGTGGACAGGGAGGGCAGCCCCAGCATTTT,CASGQGGQPQHF
once,TRBD1,TRBJ2-1,TRBV19,TGTGCCAGTAGTACATCGACGGCAGGGGGTGAGCAGTTCTTC,CASSTSTAGGEQFF